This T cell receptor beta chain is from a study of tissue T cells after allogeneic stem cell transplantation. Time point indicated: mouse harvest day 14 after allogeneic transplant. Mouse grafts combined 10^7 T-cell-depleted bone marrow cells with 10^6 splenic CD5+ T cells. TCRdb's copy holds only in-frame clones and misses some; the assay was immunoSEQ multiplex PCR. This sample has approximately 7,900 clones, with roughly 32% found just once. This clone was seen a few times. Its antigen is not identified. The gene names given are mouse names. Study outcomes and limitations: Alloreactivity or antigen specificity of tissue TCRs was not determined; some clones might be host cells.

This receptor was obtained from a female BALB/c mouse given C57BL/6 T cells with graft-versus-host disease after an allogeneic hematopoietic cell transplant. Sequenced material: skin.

CDR3 sequence reads: CASSQETGNTEVFF. Partial CDR3 DNA: TGTGCCAGCAGCCAAGAAACAGGGAACACAGAAGTCTTC. The gene calls are TRBV2 and TRBJ1-1; D possibly corresponds to TRBD1 (5 bases). The read ends 1 residue early relative to the CDR3; the germline J gene fills the gap. Per germline, CDR1 LGHNA and CDR2 YSYQKL. V was pared by 0 bases and J by 1 base, with 6 bases between. The CDR3 covers 14 residues.